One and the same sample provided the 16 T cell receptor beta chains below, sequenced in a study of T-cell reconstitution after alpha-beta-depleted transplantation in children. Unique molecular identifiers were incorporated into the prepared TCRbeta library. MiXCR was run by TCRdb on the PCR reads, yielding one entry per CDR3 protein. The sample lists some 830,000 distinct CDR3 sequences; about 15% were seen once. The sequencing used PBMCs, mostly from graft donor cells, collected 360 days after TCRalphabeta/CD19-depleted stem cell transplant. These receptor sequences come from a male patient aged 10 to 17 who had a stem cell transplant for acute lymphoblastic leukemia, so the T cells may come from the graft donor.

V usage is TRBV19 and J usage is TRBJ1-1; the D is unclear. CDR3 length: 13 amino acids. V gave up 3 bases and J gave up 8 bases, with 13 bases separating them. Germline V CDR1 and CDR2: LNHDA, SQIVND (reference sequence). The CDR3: CASSMRRETEAFF. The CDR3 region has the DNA TGTGCCAGTAGTATGAGAAGGGAGACAGAAGCTTTCTTT.

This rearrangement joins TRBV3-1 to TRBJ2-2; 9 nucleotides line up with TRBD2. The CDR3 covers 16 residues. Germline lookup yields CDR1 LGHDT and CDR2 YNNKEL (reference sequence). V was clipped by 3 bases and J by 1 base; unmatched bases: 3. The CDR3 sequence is CASSQLAGLNTGELFF. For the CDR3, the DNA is TGTGCCAGCAGCCAGCTAGCGGGGCTGAACACCGGGGAGCTGTTTTTT.

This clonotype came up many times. In DNA form, the CDR3 reads TGCGCCAGCAGCTTTAGCGGGAGCTCCTACAATGAGCAGTTCTTC. As protein: CASSFSGSSYNEQFF. V is TRBV5-1 and J is TRBJ2-1; 9 positions agree with TRBD2. The CDR3 runs to 15 residues. Germline loops: CDR1 SGHRS, CDR2 YFSETQ. V dropped 2 bases and J dropped 0; count of bases not matched to a gene: 0.

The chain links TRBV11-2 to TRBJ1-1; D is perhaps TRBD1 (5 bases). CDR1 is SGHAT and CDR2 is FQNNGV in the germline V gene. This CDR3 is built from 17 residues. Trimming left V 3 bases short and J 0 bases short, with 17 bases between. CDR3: CASSFDRGILMNTEAFF. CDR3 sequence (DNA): TGTGCCAGCAGCTTTGACAGAGGGATTCTCATGAACACTGAAGCTTTCTTT.

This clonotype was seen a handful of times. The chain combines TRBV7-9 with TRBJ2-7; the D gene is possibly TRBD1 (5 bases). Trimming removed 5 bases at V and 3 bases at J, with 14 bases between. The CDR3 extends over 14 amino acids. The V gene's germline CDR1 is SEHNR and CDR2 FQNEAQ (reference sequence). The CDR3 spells CASSPTVPSYEQYF. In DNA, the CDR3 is TGTGCCAGCAGCCCGACAGTACCAAGCTACGAGCAGTACTTC. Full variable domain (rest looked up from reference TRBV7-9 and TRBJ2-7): DTGVSQNPRHKITKRGQNVTFRCDPISEHNRLYWYRQTLGQGPEFLTYFQNEAQLEKSRLLSDRFSAERPKGSFSTLEIQRTEQGDSAMYLCASSPTVPSYEQYFGPGTRLTVT.

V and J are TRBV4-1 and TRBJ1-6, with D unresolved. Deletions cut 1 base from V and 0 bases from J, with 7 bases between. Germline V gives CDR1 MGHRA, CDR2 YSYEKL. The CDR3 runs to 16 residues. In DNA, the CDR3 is TGCGCCAGCAGCCAAGTGGCCGACTCCTATAATTCACCCCTCCACTTT. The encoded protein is CASSQVADSYNSPLHF.

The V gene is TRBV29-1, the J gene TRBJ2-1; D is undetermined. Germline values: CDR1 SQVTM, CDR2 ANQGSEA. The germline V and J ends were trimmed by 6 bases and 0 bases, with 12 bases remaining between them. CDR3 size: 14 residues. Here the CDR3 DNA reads TGCAGCGTCTGGACCTTTAGCTCCTACAATGAGCAGTTCTTC. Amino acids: CSVWTFSSYNEQFF.

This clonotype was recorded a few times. CDR3 bases: TGTGCCATCAGTGATGGGACTCCGGGACTAAGCTACAATGAGCAGTTCTTC. Translation: CAISDGTPGLSYNEQFF. V is TRBV10-3 and J is TRBJ2-1; TRBD2 matches 7 bases. CDR1 and CDR2 (germline): ENHRY, SYGVKD. V gave up 3 bases and J gave up 3 bases; unmatched junction bases: 11. The CDR3 runs 17 residues.

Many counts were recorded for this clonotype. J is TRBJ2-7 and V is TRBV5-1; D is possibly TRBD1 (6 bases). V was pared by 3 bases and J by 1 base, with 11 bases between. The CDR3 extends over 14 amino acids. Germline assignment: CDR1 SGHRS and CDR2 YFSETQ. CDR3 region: CASSSETGSYEQYF. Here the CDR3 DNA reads TGCGCCAGCAGCTCGGAGACAGGATCCTACGAGCAGTACTTC.

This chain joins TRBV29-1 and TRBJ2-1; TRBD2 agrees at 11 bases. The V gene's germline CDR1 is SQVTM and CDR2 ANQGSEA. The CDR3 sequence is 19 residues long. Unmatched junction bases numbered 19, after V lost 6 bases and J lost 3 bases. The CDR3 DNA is TGCAGCGTCTTTGGGGGGGTTAGCGGGAGGGCCAATGACTACAATGAGCAGTTCTTC. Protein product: CSVFGGVSGRANDYNEQFF.

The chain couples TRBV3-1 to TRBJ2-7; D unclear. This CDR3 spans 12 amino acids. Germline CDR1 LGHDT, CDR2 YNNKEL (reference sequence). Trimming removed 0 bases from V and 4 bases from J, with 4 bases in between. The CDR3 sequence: CASSQEQYEQYF. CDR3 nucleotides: TGTGCCAGCAGCCAAGAACAGTACGAGCAGTACTTC.

The CDR3 DNA reads as TGTGCCAGCAGCTTAGGGGGAAGCGGGTACCCTAGTTTCTACAATGAGCAGTTCTTC. It encodes CASSLGGSGYPSFYNEQFF. This chain joins TRBV11-1 and TRBJ2-1; perhaps TRBD2 as D (6 bases). CDR1 is SGHAT, CDR2 FQDESV, per germline (reference sequence). The CDR3 totals 19 residues. The V end lost 1 base, the J end lost 3 bases, and 22 bases lay between the germline ends.

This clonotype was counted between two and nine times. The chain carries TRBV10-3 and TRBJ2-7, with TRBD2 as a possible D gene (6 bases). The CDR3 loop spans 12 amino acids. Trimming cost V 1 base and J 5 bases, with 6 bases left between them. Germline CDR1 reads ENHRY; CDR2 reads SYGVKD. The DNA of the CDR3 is TGTGCCATCAGTGAGTGGGGGGACGAGCAGTACTTC. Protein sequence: CAISEWGDEQYF.

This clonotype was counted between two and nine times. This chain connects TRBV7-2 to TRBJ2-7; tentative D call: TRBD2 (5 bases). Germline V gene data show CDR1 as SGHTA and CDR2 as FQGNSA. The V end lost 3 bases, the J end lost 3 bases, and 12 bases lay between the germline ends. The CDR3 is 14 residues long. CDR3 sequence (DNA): TGTGCCAGCAGCTTTCCCCGCACTAGCTACGAGCAGTACTTC. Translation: CASSFPRTSYEQYF.

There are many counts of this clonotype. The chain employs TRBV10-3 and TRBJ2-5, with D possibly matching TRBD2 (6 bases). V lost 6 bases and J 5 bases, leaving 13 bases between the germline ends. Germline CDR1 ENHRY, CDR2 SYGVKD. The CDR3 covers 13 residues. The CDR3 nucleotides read TGTGCCATCAGGAGCGCGGGAATGGAGACCCAGTACTTC. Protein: CAIRSAGMETQYF.

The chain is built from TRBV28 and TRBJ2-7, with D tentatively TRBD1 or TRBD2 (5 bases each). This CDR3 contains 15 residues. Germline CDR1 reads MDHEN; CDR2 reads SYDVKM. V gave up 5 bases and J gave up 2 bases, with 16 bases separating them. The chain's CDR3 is CASSPARQGPYEQYF. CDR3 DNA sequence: TGTGCCAGCAGTCCCGCCCGCCAGGGACCCTACGAGCAGTACTTC.